The 8 T cell receptor beta chains in this list originate from one sample, sequenced in a study of CD8 T cells in ankylosing spondylitis. TCRdb processed the 5' RACE reads anew with MiXCR; each CDR3 protein has one entry. In the table there are 200,000 to 300,000 distinct CDR3 sequences, roughly 32% of which are singletons. Sequenced: blood, either unsorted or a sorted T cell fraction (not recorded which). These receptors were taken from a male donor with ankylosing spondylitis or in good health (not recorded which).

This clonotype was detected only once. The gene calls are TRBV20-1 and TRBJ1-3; unclear D gene. Trimming removed 0 bases from V and 0 bases from J, with 9 bases in between. This CDR3 region has 15 residues. CDR1 is DFQATT, CDR2 SNEGSKA, per germline (reference sequence). This chain's CDR3 is CSARDLAVSGNTIYF. CDR3 DNA sequence: TGCAGTGCTAGAGATCTAGCCGTCTCTGGAAACACCATATATTTT.

The chain combines TRBV6-5 with TRBJ2-2, with 7 nucleotides matching TRBD1. Germline values: CDR1 MNHEY, CDR2 SVGAGI. CDR3 size: 15 residues. With V trimmed by 3 bases and J by 3 bases, 4 bases remained unmatched. For the CDR3, the DNA is TGTGCCAGCAGTTATAGGGACAGCGACACCGGGGAGCTGTTTTTT. Encoded protein: CASSYRDSDTGELFF.

This clonotype was seen only a few times. This chain links TRBV20-1 with TRBJ1-6; weak D call: TRBD1 (6 bases). The CDR3 loop spans 16 amino acids. CDR1 is DFQATT and CDR2 is SNEGSKA in the germline V gene (reference sequence). Trimming cost V 5 bases and J 0 bases, with 14 bases left between them. CDR3 nucleotide sequence: TGCAGTGCTCGGGACAACTTGAGCTCCTATAATTCACCCCTCCACTTT. The encoded protein is CSARDNLSSYNSPLHF.

This chain links TRBV12-3 or TRBV12-4 with TRBJ2-1; TRBD1 aligns across 10 bases. The CDR3 loop spans 16 amino acids. V shed 5 bases and J 9 bases; nucleotides not matched to a gene: 13. CDR3 sequence (DNA): TGTGCCAGCAGTCCCGGTCGACAGGGGGCGTGGGCTGAGCAGTTCTTC. This gives the protein CASSPGRQGAWAEQFF.

J is TRBJ2-3 and V is TRBV9; either TRBD1 or TRBD2 may supply D (5 bases each). Trimming removed 0 bases at V and 5 bases at J, with 10 bases between. CDR3 length: 14 amino acids. Per the germline V gene, CDR1 is SGDLS and CDR2 is YYNGEE. The CDR3 loop is CASSVAGLGDTQYF. CDR3 bases: TGTGCCAGCAGCGTAGCGGGGCTGGGAGATACGCAGTATTTT.

The chain employs TRBV24-1 and TRBJ2-5; D perhaps matches TRBD2 (5 bases). The CDR3 loop spans 13 amino acids. The germline gives CDR1 KGHDR, CDR2 SFDVKD. V dropped 3 bases and J dropped 7 bases, with 11 bases sitting between them. CDR3 in amino acids: CATSDPGVGTQYF. CDR3 sequence (DNA): TGTGCCACCAGTGATCCCGGGGTGGGGACCCAGTACTTC.

V and J are TRBV7-9 and TRBJ1-1; D may be TRBD1 (6 bases). The germline V gene has CDR1 SEHNR and CDR2 FQNEAQ (reference sequence). V was pared by 4 bases and J by 0 bases, with 15 bases between. The CDR3 totals 16 residues. The CDR3 reads CASSSTLRDMNTEAFF. The CDR3 DNA follows: TGTGCCAGCAGCTCGACACTTCGGGACATGAACACTGAAGCTTTCTTT.

In this sample, this clonotype turned up a few times. The chain is built from TRBV12-3 or TRBV12-4 and TRBJ2-1; D gene ambiguous. Trimming removed 7 bases at V and 8 bases at J, with 12 bases between. The CDR3 has 12 amino acids. CDR3 bases: TGTGCCAGCAAGACCGGCCCCCATGAGCAGTTCTTC. Protein product: CASKTGPHEQFF.